Presented here are 22 T cell receptor beta chains from one specimen sequenced in a study of blood T cell repertoires in COVID-19. Clones were read by immunoSEQ multiplex PCR, and TCRdb kept only the in-frame ones, dropping some. The table lists approximately 70,000 clones, about 85% of them singletons. Sequenced: peripheral blood. Every receptor here comes from a woman aged 50 to 65 with COVID-19, enrolled during active disease.

The genes are TRBV2 and TRBJ1-1; perhaps TRBD1 as D (5 bases). The CDR3 consists of 12 residues. The V gene's germline CDR1 is SNHLY and CDR2 FYNNEI. V was trimmed by 3 bases and J by 10 bases, leaving 12 bases between them. The CDR3 sequence: CASSEARGGAFF. CDR3 sequence (DNA): TGTGCCAGCAGTGAGGCCCGCGGGGGAGCTTTCTTT. The full variable domain, its missing parts supplied by reference TRBV2 and TRBJ1-1, is EPEVTQTPSHQVTQMGQEVILRCVPISNHLYFYWYRQILGQKVEFLVSFYNNEISEKSEIFDDQFSVERPDGSNFTLKIRSTKLEDSAMYFCASSEARGGAFFGQGTRLTVV.

The J gene is TRBJ1-5, the V gene TRBV6-2 or TRBV6-3, with a weak D call TRBD1 (6 bases). The V end was cut by 6 bases, the J end by 4 bases, with 19 bases between. This CDR3 is 16 amino acids long. CDR1 is MNHEY, CDR2 SVGEGT, per germline. The CDR3 region is CASSRTRTELNQPQHF. The CDR3 DNA is TGTGCCAGCAGCCGTACTAGGACAGAGTTAAATCAGCCCCAGCATTTT.

The chain carries TRBV6-5 and TRBJ1-1; D is ambiguous. The CDR3 contains 15 residues. CDR1 and CDR2 (germline): MNHEY, SVGAGI. Trimming removed 5 bases from V and 0 bases from J, with 13 bases in between. CDR3 amino acids: CASSHPQAMNTEAFF. CDR3 DNA: TGTGCCAGCAGTCACCCTCAGGCGATGAACACTGAAGCTTTCTTT.

V usage is TRBV21-1 and J usage is TRBJ2-5; the table calls TRBD2, which could not be checked here. TRBV21-1 counts as a pseudogene. The CDR3 has 16 residues. The DNA of the CDR3 is TGTGCCAGCAACCCCCGCGTAACGGGGGTGGAGGAGACCCAGTACTTC. This translates into CASNPRVTGVEETQYF.

This clone was observed a few times. The V and J genes are TRBV30 and TRBJ1-5, with D tentatively TRBD1 (5 bases). The CDR3 runs 15 residues. V was trimmed by 0 bases and J by 9 bases, leaving 18 bases between them. Germline values: CDR1 GTSNPN, CDR2 SVGIG (reference sequence). CDR3 bases: TGTGCCTGGAGTGTACAAGGGGCGGTTCTGGGGCCCCAGCATTTT. This encodes CAWSVQGAVLGPQHF.

The chain joins TRBV5-1 to TRBJ1-1, with D possibly TRBD1 on 6 matching bases. This CDR3 is 14 amino acids long. Per the germline V gene, CDR1 is SGHRS and CDR2 is YFSETQ. V was shortened by 4 bases and J by 1 base, with 11 bases between the two germline ends. The CDR3 loop is CASSPGGANTEAFF. CDR3 nucleotides: TGCGCCAGCAGCCCGGGGGGGGCGAACACTGAAGCTTTCTTT.

This sequence joins TRBV28 and TRBJ2-7, with unresolved D. Germline CDR1 MDHEN, CDR2 SYDVKM. Trimming left V 3 bases short and J 3 bases short, with 6 bases between. This CDR3 is built from 12 residues. The CDR3 region is CASSFQYYEQYF. The CDR3 DNA reads TGTGCCAGCAGTTTCCAGTACTACGAGCAGTACTTC.

This chain connects TRBV6-5 to TRBJ1-4; perhaps TRBD1 as D (6 bases). Germline CDR1 and CDR2: MNHEY and SVGAGI. CDR3 length: 13 amino acids. CDR3 protein: CATSGVVNEKLFF. For the CDR3, the DNA is TGTGCTACATCAGGGGTGGTGAATGAAAAACTGTTTTTT.

The chain joins TRBV7-9 to TRBJ2-6; D is perhaps TRBD1 (7 bases). Trimming pared 2 bases from V and 6 bases from J, leaving 11 bases between. The CDR3 extends over 15 amino acids. Per the germline V gene, CDR1 is SEHNR and CDR2 is FQNEAQ (reference sequence). CDR3 DNA sequence: TGTGCCAGCAGCTTAAAGGAGGGGGCGGCCAACGTCCTGACTTTC. Residues: CASSLKEGAANVLTF.

This chain uses TRBV4-1 with TRBJ1-3, with TRBD1 matching over 8 bases. The CDR3 has 13 amino acids. V trimming: 3 bases; J trimming: 15 bases; junction bases outside the gene matches: 10. Germline CDR1 is MGHRA and CDR2 is YSYEKL. CDR3: CASSQTRTGSEYF. In nucleotides, the CDR3 is TGCGCCAGCAGCCAGACCAGGACAGGGTCGGAATATTTT.

Comments on this clone: At one end, the junction sequence differs from germline, possibly due to a read error. The V gene is TRBV11-3, the J gene TRBJ2-1; possibly TRBD2 for D (5 bases). CDR1 SGHNT and CDR2 YENEEA come from the germline V gene. The CDR3 has 16 amino acids. Here the CDR3 reads CASSSLSDHSDNEQFF. The CDR3 DNA reads TGTGCCAGCAGCTCCCTTAGCGATCACTCCGACAATGAGCAGTTCTTC.

The chain carries TRBV28 and TRBJ1-2; D might be TRBD1 (6 bases). Germline V lookup: CDR1 MDHEN, CDR2 SYDVKM. V was cut by 2 bases and J by 4 bases, with 17 bases left in between. CDR3 length: 16 amino acids. The CDR3 bases are TGTGCCAGCAGTTTAACGAGGGGGTCACAGTTCTATGGCTACACCTTC. The encoded protein is CASSLTRGSQFYGYTF.

A single count supports this clone. The V gene is TRBV7-2, the J gene TRBJ1-6; TRBD1 matches at 7 bases. Germline lookup yields CDR1 SGHTA and CDR2 FQGNSA. With 3 bases clipped from V and 13 bases from J, the junction kept 9 bases outside the gene matches. This CDR3 contains 14 residues. DNA of the CDR3: TGTGCCAGCAGCTTTAATCAAAGGGGGCTTCCCCTCCACTTT. This translates into CASSFNQRGLPLHF. The whole variable domain, filled in from reference TRBV7-2 and TRBJ1-6, reads GAGVSQSPSNKVTEKGKDVELRCDPISGHTALYWYRQSLGQGLEFLIYFQGNSAPDKSGLPSDRFSAERTGGSVSTLTIQRTQQEDSAVYLCASSFNQRGLPLHFGNGTRLTVT.

This clone is a singleton in its sample. The chain carries TRBV9 and TRBJ2-3; D is uncertain. The length of the CDR3 is 12 residues. Trimming left V 5 bases short and J 6 bases short, with 10 bases between. Germline V gives CDR1 SGDLS, CDR2 YYNGEE. CDR3 protein: CASRSSGDTQYF. The CDR3 coding sequence is TGTGCCAGCAGATCCTCAGGCGATACGCAGTATTTT.

The gene calls are TRBV13 and TRBJ2-3, with TRBD2 matching 16 bases. Germline CDR1 is PRHDT and CDR2 is FYEKMQ (reference sequence). J lost 5 bases, V lost 5 bases, and 19 bases had no gene match. This CDR3 contains 21 residues. The CDR3 nucleotides read TGTGCCAGCAGCGAATACCCGGGGGGACGGGGACTAGCGGGAGGGCGAGATACGCAGTATTTT. Translating gives CASSEYPGGRGLAGGRDTQYF.

This chain links TRBV19 with TRBJ2-1; 8 bases map to TRBD1. CDR3 length: 13 amino acids. Germline-derived CDR1 and CDR2 are LNHDA and SQIVND (reference sequence). The V gene end was trimmed by 6 bases and the J gene end by 10 bases; junction bases not matched to a gene: 8. The CDR3 region is CASSLDRVGEQFF. In DNA, the CDR3 is TGTGCCAGTAGCCTGGACAGGGTGGGCGAGCAGTTCTTC.

This chain uses TRBV6-5 with TRBJ1-1; 8 positions agree with TRBD1. The V segment lost 3 bases and the J segment 5 bases; nucleotides outside the gene matches: 2. Germline V gene sequence: CDR1 MNHEY, CDR2 SVGAGI. The CDR3 extends over 13 amino acids. The CDR3 DNA follows: TGTGCCAGCAGTTATGGACAGGGTACTGAAGCTTTCTTT. Amino acids: CASSYGQGTEAFF.

The chain couples TRBV19 to TRBJ2-1, with TRBD2 matching 7 bases. The CDR3 sequence is 15 residues long. The germline CDR1 and CDR2 sequences are LNHDA and SQIVND (reference sequence). Trimming removed 3 bases from V and 7 bases from J; junction bases left unmatched: 9. Here the CDR3 reads CASSIPAGMGNEQFF. CDR3 in DNA: TGTGCCAGTAGTATCCCAGCGGGAATGGGGAATGAGCAGTTCTTC.

This clone was seen once. The chain couples TRBV5-1 to TRBJ1-1, with D perhaps matching TRBD1 (6 bases). V lost 4 bases and J 2 bases, leaving 18 bases between the germline ends. Germline values: CDR1 SGHRS, CDR2 YFSETQ. CDR3 length: 16 amino acids. For the CDR3, the DNA is TGCGCCAGCAGCGGAGGACAGCCTCATTTCAACACTGAAGCTTTCTTT. Translation gives CASSGGQPHFNTEAFF.

Only one count was recorded for this clone. V usage is TRBV11-3 and J usage is TRBJ2-2, with a weak D call TRBD1 (5 bases). The CDR3 totals 13 residues. Trimming left V 0 bases short and J 6 bases short, with 5 bases between. Germline loops: CDR1 SGHNT, CDR2 YENEEA. The CDR3 sequence is CASSLEGPGELFF. The CDR3, as DNA: TGTGCCAGCAGCTTAGAGGGGCCCGGGGAGCTGTTTTTT.

This clone was counted only a few times. The chain recombines TRBV5-6 with TRBJ1-2, with D possibly matching TRBD1 (6 bases). The CDR3 spans 14 residues. The germline gives CDR1 SGHDT, CDR2 YYEEEE. V lost 0 bases and J 4 bases, leaving 10 bases between the germline ends. CDR3 nucleotide sequence: TGTGCCAGCAGCTTGGACAGGGTATCCTATGGCTACACCTTC. Protein product: CASSLDRVSYGYTF.

The chain uses TRBV19 and TRBJ1-1; a weak D match, TRBD1 (6 bases). Germline-derived CDR1 and CDR2 are LNHDA and SQIVND (reference sequence). The CDR3 is made up of 14 amino acids. Trimming shortened V by 5 bases and J by 1 base, and 11 bases separated the two germline ends. The CDR3 protein is CASSPGTPNTEAFF. The CDR3 nucleotides are TGTGCCAGTAGTCCAGGGACACCGAACACTGAAGCTTTCTTT.